This TCR beta chain emerged from a study of Tregs in tolerant kidney transplant recipients. TCRdb's table, derived via immunoSEQ multiplex PCR, lists solely in-frame clones and lacks some. The top ten clones hold roughly 0.67% of a sample with some 240,000 clones, about 80% of them seen once. The CDR3 loop spans 14 amino acids. V lost 3 bases and J 0 bases, leaving 7 bases between the germline ends. Germline V gene data show CDR1 as SNHLY and CDR2 as FYNNEI. The V call is TRBV2, the J call TRBJ2-3; D is undetermined. This TCR derives from a human donor in good health. The sequenced sample was CD4+ T cells from blood. CDR3 in DNA: TGTGCCAGCAGTGACCTTTTTAGCACAGATACGCAGTATTTT. It yields the protein CASSDLFSTDTQYF.